The sequence of this TCR beta chain was determined in a study of neurological immune-mediated disorders. A 10-nucleotide random UMI tagged transcripts in template-switch 5'RACE cDNA synthesis. TCRdb redid the calling of the 5' RACE reads with MiXCR, one entry per CDR3 protein. The repertoire holds 75,000 to 95,000 distinct CDR3 sequences, with roughly 18% as singletons. A total of 2 million PBMCs stored at -80 degrees C provided the unsorted libraries. This clonotype was observed many times. Germline assignment: CDR1 SGHAT and CDR2 FQNNGV. The germline V and J ends were trimmed by 5 bases and 1 base, with 17 bases remaining between them. The CDR3 contains 16 residues.

The chain combines TRBV11-2 with TRBJ1-1; the D is unclear. Material: PBMCs. The sequence was collected from a woman aged 40 to 50 in good health. CDR3 nucleotide sequence: TGTGCCAGCAGCCCAAAATTAATATGGGGGAACACTGAAGCTTTCTTT. The encoded protein is CASSPKLIWGNTEAFF.